This T cell receptor beta chain emerged from a study of cytomegalovirus exposure and HLA in healthy donors. Overall study context: It was reported in a later analysis that the same platform had been used for the 120 validation repertoires as for the roughly 700 first-cohort repertoires. Study-wide points: Using the classifier, cytomegalovirus status was reportedly diagnosed with high specificity and sensitivity. Subsequent analysis showed first-cohort TCR clusters tending to co-occur in 120 validation repertoires.

Trimming removed 6 bases from V and 4 bases from J; junction bases left unmatched: 2. Germline V gene data show CDR1 as MNHNS and CDR2 as SASEGT. CDR3 length: 14 residues. Donors came from a validation cohort of 90 to 150 subjects, distinct from the first 666-subject cohort. A note on this clone: Its antigen is not identified.

Produced via immunoSEQ multiplex PCR; TCRdb's table is partial and in-frame only. The sample carries 150,000 to 200,000 clones, approximately 90% recorded once. The material sequenced was PBMCs. This clonotype originated in a woman in her twenties or thirties in good health and CMV-seronegative. The rearrangement uses TRBV6-1 and TRBJ1-6, with 8 bases fitting TRBD1. CDR3 coding DNA: TGTGCCAGCAGGGGACAGGAGTATAATTCACCCCTCCACTTT. This gives the protein CASRGQEYNSPLHF.